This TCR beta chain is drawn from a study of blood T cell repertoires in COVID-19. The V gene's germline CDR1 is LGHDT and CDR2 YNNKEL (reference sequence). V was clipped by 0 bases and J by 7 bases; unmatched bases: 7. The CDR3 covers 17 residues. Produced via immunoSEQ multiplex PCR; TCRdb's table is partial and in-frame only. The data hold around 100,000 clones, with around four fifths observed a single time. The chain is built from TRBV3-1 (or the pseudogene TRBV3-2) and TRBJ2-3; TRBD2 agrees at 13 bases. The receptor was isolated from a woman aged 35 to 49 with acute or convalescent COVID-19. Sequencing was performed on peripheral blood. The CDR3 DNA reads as TGTGCCAGCAGCCAAGACGGGACTAGCGGGGTGAAAAATACGCAGTATTTT. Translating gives CASSQDGTSGVKNTQYF.